The 30 T cell receptor beta chains reported below all come from one sample, sequenced in a study of blood T cell repertoires in COVID-19. Data came from immunoSEQ multiplex PCR; TCRdb stores just in-frame clones and leaves some out. The sample yields 150,000 to 200,000 clones, roughly 80% seen once. Material: peripheral blood. These receptors were collected from a woman in her 70s with COVID-19, enrolled during active disease.

This rearrangement joins TRBV29-1 to TRBJ2-1; D might be TRBD1 (6 bases). Trimming pared 1 base from V and 4 bases from J, leaving 11 bases between. Germline loops: CDR1 SQVTM, CDR2 ANQGSEA. This CDR3 comprises 14 residues. CDR3 sequence (DNA): TGCAGCGTTGAAGGAAGGACAGAATACAATGAGCAGTTCTTC. Translation: CSVEGRTEYNEQFF.

The gene calls are TRBV19 and TRBJ1-1, with D perhaps matching TRBD1 (5 bases). Trimming cost V 5 bases and J 6 bases, with 10 bases left between them. Germline assignment: CDR1 LNHDA and CDR2 SQIVND (reference sequence). The CDR3 runs to 12 residues. The CDR3 nucleotides are TGTGCCAGTAGTTCAGGGATCGCTGAAGCTTTCTTT. This sequence encodes CASSSGIAEAFF.

The gene calls are TRBV25-1 and TRBJ2-7; D might be TRBD1 (6 bases). Germline CDR1 MGHDK, CDR2 SYGVNS. Trimming removed 7 bases at V and 4 bases at J, with 11 bases between. CDR3 length equals 12 residues. The CDR3, as DNA: TGTGCCAGCACTGACAGGATGTACGAGCAGTACTTC. Protein product: CASTDRMYEQYF.

The V and J genes are TRBV5-1 and TRBJ2-2; a possible D gene is TRBD2 (6 bases). Trimming took 1 base from V and 3 from J, leaving 10 bases between them. This CDR3 has 15 residues. Germline V gives CDR1 SGHRS, CDR2 YFSETQ. In DNA, the CDR3 is TGCGCCAGCAGCTTGCGGGTAGCGGACACCGGGGAGCTGTTTTTT. Its protein is CASSLRVADTGELFF.

This sequence joins TRBV5-1 and TRBJ2-1, with 8 bases matching TRBD2. This CDR3 has 14 amino acids. Germline trimming cut 0 bases from V and 7 bases from J; bases unmatched to any gene: 3. The V gene's germline CDR1 is SGHRS and CDR2 YFSETQ. The CDR3 DNA follows: TGCGCCAGCAGCTTGGGACTAGCGTTAAATGAGCAGTTCTTC. It translates to CASSLGLALNEQFF.

The rearrangement joins TRBV6-1 to TRBJ2-7, with 7 bases lining up with TRBD2. The CDR3 runs 13 residues. Germline-derived CDR1 and CDR2 are MNHNS and SASEGT. Trimming at V came to 5 bases and at J to 5 bases, leaving 6 bases not matched to a gene. CDR3 loop: CASSWEGTNEQYV. In DNA form, the CDR3 reads TGTGCCAGCAGTTGGGAGGGTACGAACGAGCAGTACGTC.

The chain links TRBV5-1 to TRBJ1-2; 9 nucleotides agree with TRBD1. The CDR3 consists of 14 residues. V shed 1 base and J 7 bases; nucleotides not matched to a gene: 5. Germline V gene data show CDR1 as SGHRS and CDR2 as YFSETQ. The CDR3 here is CASSLITGGIGYTF. Written as DNA, the CDR3 is TGCGCCAGCAGCTTGATTACAGGGGGCATTGGCTACACCTTC. Full variable domain (missing parts from reference TRBV5-1 and TRBJ1-2): KAGVTQTPRYLIKTRGQQVTLSCSPISGHRSVSWYQQTPGQGLQFLFEYFSETQRNKGNFPGRFSGRQFSNSRSEMNVSTLELGDSALYLCASSLITGGIGYTFGSGTRLTVV.

This chain joins TRBV7-2 and TRBJ2-2, with D possibly TRBD2 on 5 matching bases. CDR3 length equals 14 residues. In germline, CDR1 is SGHTA, CDR2 FQGNSA. With 5 bases removed from V and 5 bases from J, the gap between germline ends came to 12 bases. CDR3 sequence reads: CASSLRRTTGELFF. CDR3 nucleotides: TGTGCCAGCAGCCTAAGACGGACTACCGGGGAGCTGTTTTTT.

The rearrangement links TRBV19 to TRBJ1-1, with D unresolved. Deletions cut 3 bases from V and 6 bases from J, with 5 bases between. The CDR3 loop spans 11 amino acids. Germline CDR1 is LNHDA and CDR2 is SQIVND (reference sequence). The CDR3, as DNA: TGTGCCAGTAGTATCAACTCTGAAGCTTTCTTT. It is translated as CASSINSEAFF.

The chain is built from TRBV4-2 and TRBJ2-7; the match to TRBD2 covers 10 bases. Looked up from germline, CDR1 is LGHNA and CDR2 is YNFKEQ. This CDR3 has 16 amino acids. V gave up 0 bases and J gave up 4 bases; unmatched junction bases: 6. The CDR3, as DNA: TGTGCCAGCAGCCAAGACAAGCGGGAGGGATCTTACGAGCAGTACTTC. Translating gives CASSQDKREGSYEQYF.

The V gene is TRBV2, the J gene TRBJ1-2; 10 bases match TRBD1. Germline trimming cut 6 bases from V and 1 base from J; bases unmatched to any gene: 5. CDR1 is SNHLY, CDR2 FYNNEI, per germline. This CDR3 has 15 residues. CDR3 in DNA: TGTGCCAGCAGGGGGGACAGGGGACTTAACTATGGCTACACCTTC. It translates to CASRGDRGLNYGYTF.

The chain combines TRBV6-5 with TRBJ2-5; a possible D gene is TRBD1 (6 bases). Trimming took off 6 bases at V and 4 bases at J, with 18 bases between the two ends. This CDR3 comprises 15 residues. The germline gives CDR1 MNHEY, CDR2 SVGAGI. CDR3: CASSLDRTLGETQYF. Here the CDR3 DNA reads TGTGCCAGCAGCCTCGACAGGACTTTGGGAGAGACCCAGTACTTC.

This clone was recorded once. Here the CDR3 DNA reads TGCAGTGCTAGTGATTTTTACTCTGGAAACACCATATATTTT. Translated: CSASDFYSGNTIYF. The rearrangement links TRBV20-1 to TRBJ1-3, with unresolved D. Trimming pared 3 bases from V and 0 bases from J, leaving 9 bases between. The CDR3 is 14 amino acids. The germline V gene encodes CDR1 DFQATT and CDR2 SNEGSKA (reference sequence).

The J gene is TRBJ2-5, the V gene TRBV7-3; D is unclear. Germline V gives CDR1 SGHTA, CDR2 FQGTGA. The CDR3 runs 13 residues. Trimming took off 0 bases at V and 4 bases at J, with 6 bases between the two ends. CDR3 sequence: CASSLTSRETQYF. For the CDR3, the DNA is TGTGCCAGCAGCTTAACGTCCCGAGAGACCCAGTACTTC.

This clone is a singleton in its sample. The chain links TRBV28 to TRBJ2-3, with TRBD1 matching over 10 bases. The length of the CDR3 is 15 residues. Germline V lookup: CDR1 MDHEN, CDR2 SYDVKM. J lost 4 bases, V lost 7 bases, and 8 bases had no gene match. CDR3: CASTPRDRGADTQYF. In nucleotides, the CDR3 is TGTGCCAGCACCCCCCGGGACAGGGGTGCAGATACGCAGTATTTT.

This chain joins TRBV6-2 or TRBV6-3 and TRBJ2-7; tentative D call: TRBD2 (6 bases). The ends were cut back, 3 bases at V and 4 bases at J, with 10 bases in the middle. CDR3 size: 13 residues. Germline V gene lookup returns CDR1 MNHEY and CDR2 SVGEGT. As DNA, the CDR3 is TGTGCCAGCAGTTATACTCTAGCGTACGAGCAGTACGTC. Translation: CASSYTLAYEQYV.

The chain uses TRBV5-1 and TRBJ1-3, with D uncertain. Trimming left V 2 bases short and J 2 bases short, with 14 bases between. Germline values: CDR1 SGHRS, CDR2 YFSETQ. The CDR3 contains 16 residues. CDR3 coding DNA: TGCGCCAGCAGCTTAACGACAAACGGCGCTGGAAACACCATATATTTT. The encoded protein is CASSLTTNGAGNTIYF.

The rearrangement uses TRBV6-2 or TRBV6-3 and TRBJ2-2; TRBD2 might be the D (5 bases). Germline loops: CDR1 MNHEY, CDR2 SVGEGT. The CDR3 is 14 residues long. Trimming removed 6 bases from V and 5 bases from J, with 13 bases in between. This CDR3 reads CASSRWGETGELFF. Written as DNA, the CDR3 is TGTGCCAGCAGCCGGTGGGGAGAGACCGGGGAGCTGTTTTTT.

This chain connects TRBV7-2 to TRBJ1-1, with 7 bases aligning to TRBD1. Unmatched junction bases numbered 17, after V lost 5 bases and J lost 11 bases. This CDR3 region has 15 residues. Germline assignment: CDR1 SGHTA and CDR2 FQGNSA. CDR3 sequence reads: CASSLRQGAILKAFF. The CDR3 DNA sequence: TGTGCCAGCAGCCTTAGACAGGGCGCGATCCTGAAGGCTTTCTTT.

This clone was detected many times. This sequence joins TRBV30 and TRBJ1-2; perhaps TRBD1 as D (5 bases). The V end lost 4 bases, the J end lost 4 bases, and 13 bases lay between the germline ends. This CDR3 is 13 amino acids long. Germline CDR1 reads GTSNPN; CDR2 reads SVGIG (reference sequence). CDR3 region: CAWIQGVAYGYTF. CDR3 DNA sequence: TGTGCCTGGATTCAGGGCGTTGCCTATGGCTACACCTTC.

This chain joins TRBV14 and TRBJ2-1, with 7 bases lining up with TRBD1. Germline CDR1 SGHDN, CDR2 FVKESK. The CDR3 totals 15 residues. J lost 5 bases, V lost 6 bases, and 10 bases had no gene match. The CDR3 DNA reads as TGTGCCAGCAGTGACAGGGCGTTGCCAAACAATGAGCAGTTCTTC. Protein product: CASSDRALPNNEQFF.

J is TRBJ1-2 and V is TRBV30; possibly TRBD1 for D (6 bases). V shed 4 bases and J shed 2 bases, with 11 bases lying between them. From germline, CDR1 is GTSNPN and CDR2 SVGIG (reference sequence). The CDR3 is made up of 13 amino acids. This chain's CDR3 is CAWMGAPNYGYTF. In nucleotides, the CDR3 is TGTGCCTGGATGGGGGCCCCAAACTATGGCTACACCTTC. The full variable domain, with the rest looked up from reference TRBV30 and TRBJ1-2, is SQTIHQWPATLVQPVGSPLSLECTVEGTSNPNLYWYRQAAGRGLQLLFYSVGIGQISSEVPQNLSASRPQDRQFILSSKKLLLSDSGFYLCAWMGAPNYGYTFGSGTRLTVV.

The chain links TRBV30 to TRBJ2-1; weak D call: TRBD1 (5 bases). Trimming cost V 4 bases and J 0 bases, with 13 bases left between them. This CDR3 comprises 15 residues. Germline CDR1 GTSNPN, CDR2 SVGIG (reference sequence). CDR3 region: CAWNTQVNSYNEQFF. CDR3 DNA sequence: TGTGCCTGGAATACACAGGTCAACTCCTACAATGAGCAGTTCTTC.

As regards this clone: Additional DNA sequences in this sample encode the identical CDR3. V usage is TRBV12-3 or TRBV12-4 and J usage is TRBJ1-5, with D perhaps TRBD1 (5 bases). Trimming left V 3 bases short and J 4 bases short, with 7 bases between. The CDR3 loop spans 13 amino acids. The CDR3 reads CASSFGGNQPQHF. The CDR3 DNA reads TGTGCCAGCAGTTTCGGGGGAAATCAGCCCCAGCATTTT.

This clone is a singleton in its sample. V is TRBV2 and J is TRBJ2-7; 12 nucleotides align to TRBD1. The germline V gene has CDR1 SNHLY and CDR2 FYNNEI. The length of the CDR3 is 19 residues. Trimming cost V 7 bases and J 3 bases; bases outside gene matches: 19. CDR3 loop: CASNSYGTGGTWSIYEQYV. The CDR3 region has the DNA TGTGCCAGCAACTCTTATGGGACAGGGGGCACCTGGAGTATCTACGAGCAGTACGTC.

This sequence joins TRBV7-2 and TRBJ1-5; 7 bases agree with TRBD1. The CDR3 covers 13 residues. With 5 bases clipped from V and 7 bases from J, the junction kept 5 bases outside the gene matches. CDR1 and CDR2 from the germline V gene are SGHTA and FQGNSA. The CDR3 nucleotides are TGTGCCAGCAGCGCCGACAGGGACCAGCCCCAGCATTTT. It codes for CASSADRDQPQHF.

The V call is TRBV13, the J call TRBJ1-1; D ambiguous. The germline gives CDR1 PRHDT, CDR2 FYEKMQ (reference sequence). CDR3 size: 12 residues. The V end lost 5 bases, the J end lost 8 bases, and 12 bases lay between the germline ends. This CDR3 reads CASSDSGREAFF. Here the CDR3 DNA reads TGTGCCAGCAGCGACTCCGGGAGGGAAGCTTTCTTT.

The chain recombines TRBV18 with TRBJ1-2, with a tentative D call TRBD1 (6 bases). CDR3 length: 13 amino acids. Deletions cut 4 bases from V and 4 bases from J, with 10 bases between. CDR1 and CDR2 from the germline V gene are KGHSH and LQKENI. The CDR3 region has the DNA TGTGCCAGCTCACGTGACAGGATCTATGGCTACACCTTC. Its protein product is CASSRDRIYGYTF.

The chain has TRBV10-2 and TRBJ2-2, with D uncertain. The CDR3 runs 14 residues. Trimming shortened V by 6 bases and J by 2 bases, and 10 bases separated the two germline ends. CDR1 WSHSY and CDR2 SAAADI come from the germline V gene. CDR3 amino acids: CASREAANTGELFF. DNA for the CDR3: TGCGCCAGCAGAGAGGCGGCTAACACCGGGGAGCTGTTTTTT.

This clone was counted a single time. The genes are TRBV30 and TRBJ1-2; D is undetermined. From germline, CDR1 is GTSNPN and CDR2 SVGIG (reference sequence). The CDR3 sequence is 12 residues long. Trimming stripped 8 bases from V and 1 base from J, with 11 bases between. In nucleotides, the CDR3 is TGTGCCCTAATCCCAAATAACTATGGCTACACCTTC. Translating gives CALIPNNYGYTF. Drawing the rest from reference TRBV30 and TRBJ1-2, the complete variable domain is SQTIHQWPATLVQPVGSPLSLECTVEGTSNPNLYWYRQAAGRGLQLLFYSVGIGQISSEVPQNLSASRPQDRQFILSSKKLLLSDSGFYLCALIPNNYGYTFGSGTRLTVV.